The sequence of this T cell receptor (beta chain) was determined in a study of T cells in Graves' hyperthyroidism and ophthalmopathy. The source material, RNA transcripts, was used to amplify TCR beta CDR3 regions. A set of HTBI primers served as the primers for a first-round RT-PCR of the TCR CDR3. TCRdb called the multiplex PCR reads again in MiXCR, with one record for every CDR3 protein. Here the sample spans around 420,000 distinct CDR3 sequences, about an eighth being singletons. With 6 bases removed from V and 7 bases from J, the gap between germline ends came to 10 bases. This CDR3 spans 13 amino acids. Germline lookup yields CDR1 SGHAT and CDR2 FQDESV (reference sequence). This clonotype was counted at least ten times. PBMCs were collected from an approximately 9 ml volume of fresh peripheral blood.

The clonotype originates from a woman under 30 with Graves' hyperthyroidism. V usage is TRBV11-1 and J usage is TRBJ1-6; D not resolved. Sample: blood. In DNA, the CDR3 is TGTGCCAGCAGGATGGGTCCAAATTCACCCCTCCACTTT. It yields the protein CASRMGPNSPLHF. The full variable domain, rest sourced from reference TRBV11-1 and TRBJ1-6, is EAEVAQSPRYKITEKSQAVAFWCDPISGHATLYWYRQILGQGPELLVQFQDESVVDDSQLPKDRFSAERLKGVDSTLKIQPAELGDSAMYLCASRMGPNSPLHFGNGTRLTVT.